This T cell receptor (beta chain) appears in the sequencing data of a study of blood T cell repertoires in COVID-19 (dated by TCRdb to about 2020). In terms of the full investigation: Samples covering the acute and convalescent phases of COVID-19 were provided by collaborators in the United States, Italy and Spain. The prospective study material was composed of cDNA or gDNA derived from T cells, B-cell-depleted T cells, or PBMCs. The dataset comprised deeply sampled blood TCRbeta repertoires from subjects exposed to, actively infected with, or recovered from COVID-19. A freely available public database, intended as a resource for researchers studying the immune response to SARS-CoV-2, is where the repertoires were released. Samples were obtained from the ongoing ImmuneRACE study (first 160 participants) and from about 1,300 subjects provided by 6 global collaborators. Sample metadata almost always included a de-identified subject ID, COVID-19 status, age in years and sex. Where HLA class I and class II types were available, the types were taken from metadata supplied by the sample provider, not from assay-based typing. Paper-wide results and their limitations: The quantity of clinical and demographic metadata differed by source and by participant and was supplied without curation.

Each collaborating institution followed its own protocols to collect whole blood in K2EDTA tubes. Collaborator samples were shipped for TCRbeta analysis as frozen whole blood, isolated PBMCs, or DNA extracted from either sample type. The immunoSEQ Assay, a bias-controlled multiplex PCR, was used to amplify TCRbeta CDR3 regions from genomic DNA. Per the original workflow: The number of nucleated cells in each sample was estimated by amplification of reference gene primers within the assay. To quantify the absolute abundance of each unique TCRbeta CDR3 rearrangement, sequence reads were collapsed and filtered. For each sample, productive Simpson clonality was calculated as the square root of Simpson's diversity index across productive rearrangements. TCRdb mirrors the immuneACCESS table, restricted to in-frame sequences. Some clones are absent from its copies; in checked studies, under half trace to an unresolved V gene, and the reason for the others is unknown. D and trimming come from the DNA, and the V and J calls and clone size come from that table. The sample has fewer than 100,000 clones on record, roughly 80% of them singletons. Clones ranked in the top ten supply approximately 12% of the sample.

About this clone itself: The target of this receptor is not known. No base quality information exists; no much larger clone differs at one position.

CDR1 and CDR2, looked up from the germline V gene (reference sequence), are MNHNY and SVGAGI. V and J are trimmed by 2 bases and 2 bases, and the gene matches miss 2 bases of the junction. The CDR3 runs 15 amino acids, cysteine and phenylalanine included. Here the CDR3 DNA is all that survives: 45 bases in frame from base 1. The sequencing sample was made of peripheral blood. The rearrangement combines TRBV6-6 with TRBJ2-3; TRBD2 aligns with 9 central bases. This receptor was taken from a man in his fifties or sixties with acute or convalescent COVID-19. The CDR3 has the sequence CASSYAGGFTDTQYF. The DNA is TGTGCCAGCAGTTACGCGGGGGGGTTCACAGATACGCAGTATTTT.